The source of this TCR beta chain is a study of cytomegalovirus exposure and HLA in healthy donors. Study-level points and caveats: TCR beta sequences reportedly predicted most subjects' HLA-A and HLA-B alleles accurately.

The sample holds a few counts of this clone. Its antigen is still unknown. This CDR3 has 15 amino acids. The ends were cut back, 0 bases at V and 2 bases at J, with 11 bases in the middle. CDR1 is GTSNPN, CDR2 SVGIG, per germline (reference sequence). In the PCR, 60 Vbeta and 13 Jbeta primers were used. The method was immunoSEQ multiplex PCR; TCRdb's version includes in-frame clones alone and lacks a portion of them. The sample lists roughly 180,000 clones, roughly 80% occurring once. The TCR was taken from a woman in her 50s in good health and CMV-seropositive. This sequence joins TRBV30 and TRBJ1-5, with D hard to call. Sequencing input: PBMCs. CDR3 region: CAWSVDTLGNQPQHF. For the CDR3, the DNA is TGTGCCTGGAGTGTAGACACTCTGGGCAATCAGCCCCAGCATTTT.